One and the same sample provided the 14 T cell receptor beta chains below, sequenced in a study of CXCR3-negative and CXCR3-positive naive CD8 T cells. Libraries of TRB cDNA were made by 5' RACE and carried UMIs. TCRdb re-called the 5' RACE reads and catalogs CDR3 proteins one per entry, DNA excluded. The sample totals 65,000 to 95,000 distinct CDR3 sequences. Sequenced sample: naive CXCR3- CD8+ T cells from blood. The subset: CD45RO-CCR7+CD27+CD95- naive CD8+ T cells lacking CXCR3 (TNR3-). These receptors were taken from a human donor in good health. Some clones in this sample may be carry-over from other donors' samples.

The rearrangement links TRBV3-1 to TRBJ2-6. CDR3 length: 17 amino acids. Germline loops: CDR1 LGHDT, CDR2 YNNKEL (reference sequence). CDR3 sequence: CASSHPGDRSGANVLTF. Using reference TRBV3-1 and TRBJ2-6 for the parts outside the CDR3, the full variable domain is DTAVSQTPKYLVTQMGNDKSIKCEQNLGHDTMYWYKQDSKKFLKIMFSYNNKELIINETVPNRFSPKSPDKAHLNLHINSLELGDSAVYFCASSHPGDRSGANVLTFGAGSRLTVL.

The V and J genes are TRBV29-1 and TRBJ2-7; absent DNA, TCRdb's TRBD2 call cannot be checked. Germline CDR1 is SQVTM and CDR2 is ANQGSEA. The CDR3 consists of 15 residues. The CDR3 sequence: CSVVMRARASYEQYF.

The J gene is TRBJ1-1, the V gene TRBV4-2; TCRdb picks TRBD1, but there is no DNA to check that call. The germline V gene has CDR1 LGHNA and CDR2 YNFKEQ. The CDR3 consists of 17 residues. CDR3 residues: CASSQVVEGAMNTEAFF.

The rearrangement joins TRBV2 to TRBJ2-5; TCRdb lists TRBD2, though no DNA is available to test this call. Per germline, CDR1 SNHLY and CDR2 FYNNEI. The CDR3 loop spans 15 amino acids. CDR3 amino acids: CASSRLAGTEDTQYF.

V is TRBV11-3 and J is TRBJ2-1; as DNA is missing, the TRBD2 call by TCRdb cannot be tested. This CDR3 region has 20 residues. CDR1 and CDR2 (germline): SGHNT, YENEEA. The CDR3 here is CASSLATMGLAGGPYNEQFF.

This sequence joins TRBV5-1 and TRBJ2-2; TCRdb calls TRBD1, which cannot be checked without DNA. The germline gives CDR1 SGHRS, CDR2 YFSETQ. The length of the CDR3 is 16 residues. CDR3 protein: CASSVKDRGAAGELFF.

The chain combines TRBV4-1 with TRBJ2-2; there is no DNA to check the TCRdb D call of TRBD2. The CDR3 length is 16 residues. Looked up from germline, CDR1 is MGHRA and CDR2 is YSYEKL. This CDR3 is CASSQDLAGGPRELFF.

V is TRBV29-1 and J is TRBJ1-2. This CDR3 is built from 12 residues. Germline CDR1 and CDR2: SQVTM and ANQGSEA. The CDR3 sequence is CSVEDGGVGYTF.

This chain uses TRBV7-3 with TRBJ2-3; TCRdb's assignment of TRBD2 cannot be checked, as there is no DNA. The CDR3 has 16 amino acids. Germline V gene sequence: CDR1 SGHTA, CDR2 FQGTGA. CDR3 region: CASSAGTSGSTDTQYF.

The chain joins TRBV4-3 to TRBJ2-1. CDR1 and CDR2 from the germline V gene are LGHNA and YSLEER. The CDR3 runs 15 residues. Here the CDR3 reads CASSQDHTDEDEQFF.

V gene TRBV11-3 combines with J gene TRBJ1-1; TCRdb gives TRBD1 as the D gene, but with no DNA this cannot be confirmed. CDR3 length: 16 amino acids. The germline V gene has CDR1 SGHNT and CDR2 YENEEA. CDR3 amino acids: CASSLGRQGDGTEAFF.

The genes are TRBV7-9 and TRBJ2-2; TCRdb calls TRBD2, which cannot be checked without DNA. The germline V gene has CDR1 SEHNR and CDR2 FQNEAQ (reference sequence). The CDR3 loop spans 16 amino acids. CDR3: CASSLVGGGSVGELFF.

The gene calls are TRBV20-1 and TRBJ2-1; TCRdb gives TRBD2 as the D gene, but with no DNA this cannot be confirmed. The CDR3 covers 14 residues. Per the germline V gene, CDR1 is DFQATT and CDR2 is SNEGSKA (reference sequence). This chain's CDR3 is CSVPTSGTHNEQFF.

The gene calls are TRBV19 and TRBJ2-3. CDR1 and CDR2 from the germline V gene are LNHDA and SQIVND (reference sequence). This CDR3 has 13 residues. The CDR3 loop is CASSIDLEDTQYF.